These 27 T cell receptor beta chains originate from one sample sequenced in a study of blood T cell repertoires in COVID-19. Profiled with immunoSEQ multiplex PCR; TCRdb holds only in-frame clones, not every one. The table shows around 260,000 clones, with about nine tenths occurring only once. The sequenced sample was peripheral blood. All receptors derive from a middle-aged woman who had recovered from COVID-19.

The J gene is TRBJ1-1, the V gene TRBV9; 7 nucleotides align to TRBD1. V dropped 4 bases and J dropped 4; count of bases not matched to a gene: 1. This CDR3 is built from 12 residues. Germline values: CDR1 SGDLS, CDR2 YYNGEE. The CDR3 nucleotides read TGTGCCAGCAGCCGGGACAGCACTGAAGCTTTCTTT. Translated, it gives CASSRDSTEAFF.

The V call is TRBV10-1, the J call TRBJ2-2; maybe TRBD2 (5 bases). This CDR3 region has 14 residues. The V end was cut by 6 bases, the J end by 2 bases, with 10 bases between. CDR1 WNHNN and CDR2 SYGVQD come from the germline V gene (reference sequence). The CDR3 region is CASSRDLNTGELFF. CDR3 coding DNA: TGCGCCAGCAGCCGGGATTTAAACACCGGGGAGCTGTTTTTT.

This chain links TRBV7-2 with TRBJ1-2; 9 nucleotides agree with TRBD1. The germline V gene has CDR1 SGHTA and CDR2 FQGNSA. The CDR3 is made up of 15 amino acids. The J segment lost 6 bases and the V segment lost 3 bases, leaving 8 bases of the junction unmatched. The CDR3 spells CASSLGAGQGDGYTF. The DNA for the CDR3 is TGTGCCAGCAGCTTGGGGGCGGGACAGGGTGATGGCTACACCTTC. Drawing the rest from reference TRBV7-2 and TRBJ1-2, the complete variable domain is GAGVSQSPSNKVTEKGKDVELRCDPISGHTALYWYRQSLGQGLEFLIYFQGNSAPDKSGLPSDRFSAERTGGSVSTLTIQRTQQEDSAVYLCASSLGAGQGDGYTFGSGTRLTVV.

The rearrangement uses TRBV6-6 and TRBJ2-5; possible D gene TRBD2, 6 bases. The CDR3 has 15 residues. Germline CDR1 reads MNHNY; CDR2 reads SVGAGI (reference sequence). V lost 2 bases and J lost 4, with 14 bases in between. The CDR3 DNA reads as TGTGCCAGCAGTTACGGCGGGGTGGGTAGAGAGACCCAGTACTTC. Its protein is CASSYGGVGRETQYF.

The table lists this clone with a few counts. This chain links TRBV7-8 with TRBJ2-5; 12 nucleotides align to TRBD2. The J segment lost 4 bases and the V segment lost 4 bases, leaving 7 bases of the junction unmatched. The length of the CDR3 is 16 residues. Germline V gene lookup returns CDR1 SGHVS and CDR2 FQNEAQ. DNA for the CDR3: TGTGCCAGCAGCTCAACTAGCGGGGGGTGGTCAGAGACCCAGTACTTC. Translation gives CASSSTSGGWSETQYF.

The J gene is TRBJ2-3, the V gene TRBV5-4; 9 nucleotides align to TRBD2. The CDR3 spans 14 residues. V dropped 3 bases and J dropped 4; count of bases not matched to a gene: 3. CDR1 SGHNT and CDR2 YYREEE come from the germline V gene (reference sequence). The CDR3 DNA reads TGTGCCAGCAGCTCAACTAGCGGGTCAGATACGCAGTATTTT. This codes for CASSSTSGSDTQYF. The full variable domain, its missing parts supplied by reference TRBV5-4 and TRBJ2-3, is ETGVTQSPTHLIKTRGQQVTLRCSSQSGHNTVSWYQQALGQGPQFIFQYYREEENGRGNFPPRFSGLQFPNYSSELNVNALELDDSALYLCASSSTSGSDTQYFGPGTRLTVL.

The chain has TRBV19 and TRBJ2-2, with D possibly TRBD1 on 6 matching bases. This CDR3 comprises 13 residues. Germline CDR1 LNHDA, CDR2 SQIVND (reference sequence). Deletions cut 6 bases from V and 6 bases from J, with 11 bases between. Here the CDR3 reads CASRQQGPGELFF. CDR3 bases: TGTGCCAGTAGACAACAGGGCCCCGGGGAGCTGTTTTTT. Supplemented by reference TRBV19 and TRBJ2-2, the full variable domain reads DGGITQSPKYLFRKEGQNVTLSCEQNLNHDAMYWYRQDPGQGLRLIYYSQIVNDFQKGDIAEGYSVSREKKESFPLTVTSAQKNPTAFYLCASRQQGPGELFFGEGSRLTVL.

This clone was counted once. V is TRBV5-1 and J is TRBJ2-3, with D possibly being TRBD2 (6 bases). V was pared by 3 bases and J by 0 bases, with 14 bases between. Germline V CDR1 and CDR2: SGHRS, YFSETQ. The CDR3 covers 16 residues. The CDR3 DNA sequence: TGCGCCAGCAGCTCCGTTTCGGGGGAGAGCACAGATACGCAGTATTTT. This encodes CASSSVSGESTDTQYF.

The chain couples TRBV18 to TRBJ2-7; the match to TRBD1 covers 8 bases. The ends lost 2 bases at V and 5 bases at J; junction bases unmatched: 8. The CDR3 loop spans 15 amino acids. From germline, CDR1 is KGHSH and CDR2 LQKENI. CDR3 in DNA: TGTGCCAGCTCACCAACGGGCAGGGGGCTAAACGAGCAGTACTTC. It codes for CASSPTGRGLNEQYF.

J is TRBJ2-5 and V is TRBV5-5, with D possibly being TRBD2 (6 bases). Germline V lookup: CDR1 SGHKS, CDR2 YYEKEE (reference sequence). This CDR3 is 14 amino acids long. Between the trimmed V and J ends, which lost 2 bases and 4 bases, there was a span of 12 bases. CDR3 in DNA: TGTGCCAGCAGCTTCGGGCGAGCGGGAGAGACCCAGTACTTC. This encodes CASSFGRAGETQYF.

The chain links TRBV7-8 to TRBJ1-2, with 8 bases aligning to TRBD1. The CDR3 is 13 amino acids. J gave up 7 bases and V 0 bases, and 1 base lay outside the gene matches. Germline CDR1 and CDR2: SGHVS and FQNEAQ. The CDR3 DNA is TGTGCCAGCAGCTTAGCGGGACAGGCTGGCTACACCTTC. Amino acid sequence: CASSLAGQAGYTF.

The CDR3 DNA follows: TGTGCCAGCAGTGAAGGGGGACAGGGGGGAGGCTATGGCTACACCTTC. Translated, it gives CASSEGGQGGGYGYTF. The chain recombines TRBV6-1 with TRBJ1-2, with 11 bases lining up with TRBD1. V was pared by 1 base and J by 4 bases, with 5 bases of the junction left unmatched. The germline gives CDR1 MNHNS, CDR2 SASEGT. CDR3 length: 16 amino acids.

This clone showed up just once. The chain has TRBV20-1 and TRBJ2-2; TRBD1 matches at 7 bases. The CDR3 spans 11 residues. The germline V gene encodes CDR1 DFQATT and CDR2 SNEGSKA (reference sequence). The V and J ends lost 5 bases and 6 bases, in that order; junction bases with no gene match: 0. Here the CDR3 reads CSAQGAGELFF. The CDR3, as DNA: TGCAGTGCTCAGGGGGCCGGGGAGCTGTTTTTT.

The chain couples TRBV18 to TRBJ1-5; TRBD1 matches at 10 bases. CDR1 KGHSH and CDR2 LQKENI come from the germline V gene. With V trimmed by 1 base and J by 2 bases, 2 bases remained unmatched. The CDR3 is 16 amino acids. This CDR3 is CASSPRQGAGNQPQHF. In nucleotides, the CDR3 is TGTGCCAGCTCACCACGACAGGGGGCAGGCAATCAGCCCCAGCATTTT. The full variable domain, rest sourced from reference TRBV18 and TRBJ1-5, is NAGVMQNPRHLVRRRGQEARLRCSPMKGHSHVYWYRQLPEEGLKFMVYLQKENIIDESGMPKERFSAEFPKEGPSILRIQQVVRGDSAAYFCASSPRQGAGNQPQHFGDGTRLSIL.

This chain connects TRBV28 to TRBJ1-1; perhaps TRBD1 as D (5 bases). The CDR3 spans 14 residues. Looked up from germline, CDR1 is MDHEN and CDR2 is SYDVKM. The V gene lost 7 bases and the J gene lost 5 bases, with 17 bases spanning the gap. The CDR3 DNA reads as TGTGCCAGCACCGCGGGGGATAGGTGGACTGAAGCTTTCTTT. Translating gives CASTAGDRWTEAFF.

Comment on this clone: One junction end does not reproduce the germline sequence, and a read error may be involved. The genes are TRBV5-5 and TRBJ1-2, with 8 bases aligning to TRBD1. Germline V gene data show CDR1 as SGHKS and CDR2 as YYEKEE (reference sequence). CDR3 length: 17 residues. CDR3 residues: CASSSPTGATVDYGYTF. DNA for the CDR3: TGTGCCAGCAGCTCGCCGACAGGGGCCACCGTGGACTACGGCTACACCTTC.

The chain carries TRBV7-9 and TRBJ1-2; D not resolved. The CDR3 totals 13 residues. Germline CDR1 reads SEHNR; CDR2 reads FQNEAQ (reference sequence). The V end lost 5 bases, the J end lost 7 bases, and 14 bases lay between the germline ends. The CDR3 spells CASSHEGLGGYTF. The CDR3 DNA follows: TGTGCCAGCAGCCACGAGGGCCTCGGTGGCTACACCTTC.

Comment on this clone: This specimen includes other DNA sequences encoding the same CDR3. In DNA form, the CDR3 reads TGTGCCAGTAGACGGGGTAACGGAGAGACCCAGTACTTC. Its protein is CASRRGNGETQYF. This rearrangement joins TRBV19 to TRBJ2-5; possibly TRBD2 for D (5 bases). From germline, CDR1 is LNHDA and CDR2 SQIVND (reference sequence). The CDR3 spans 13 residues. Deletions cut 6 bases from V and 4 bases from J, with 12 bases between. The whole variable domain, filled in from reference TRBV19 and TRBJ2-5, reads DGGITQSPKYLFRKEGQNVTLSCEQNLNHDAMYWYRQDPGQGLRLIYYSQIVNDFQKGDIAEGYSVSREKKESFPLTVTSAQKNPTAFYLCASRRGNGETQYFGPGTRLLVL.

The chain couples TRBV5-4 to TRBJ1-2, with D perhaps TRBD1 (6 bases). The CDR3 extends over 15 amino acids. CDR1 and CDR2 (germline): SGHNT, YYREEE (reference sequence). The V and J ends lost 4 bases and 1 base respectively, with 14 bases between them. The CDR3 DNA reads TGTGCCAGCAGCCTGGACAGTATTCATAACTATGGCTACACCTTC. This translates into CASSLDSIHNYGYTF.

The chain recombines TRBV2 with TRBJ1-1; D unclear. V gave up 7 bases and J gave up 5 bases, with 11 bases separating them. Germline V CDR1 and CDR2: SNHLY, FYNNEI. This CDR3 contains 12 residues. The CDR3, as DNA: TGTGCCAGCACGCGGGCGGGGACTGAAGCTTTCTTT. Translating gives CASTRAGTEAFF. The whole variable domain, filled in from reference TRBV2 and TRBJ1-1, reads EPEVTQTPSHQVTQMGQEVILRCVPISNHLYFYWYRQILGQKVEFLVSFYNNEISEKSEIFDDQFSVERPDGSNFTLKIRSTKLEDSAMYFCASTRAGTEAFFGQGTRLTVV.

This clone has only a few counts. This chain joins TRBV7-9 and TRBJ1-6; 8 bases are a match to TRBD1. CDR3 length: 16 amino acids. The junction had 8 bases not matched to a gene; V was cut back by 5 bases and J by 5 bases. The V gene's germline CDR1 is SEHNR and CDR2 FQNEAQ (reference sequence). The CDR3 DNA reads as TGTGCCAGCAGCCTCGGGACAGGCTCAAATAATTCACCCCTCCACTTT. This gives the protein CASSLGTGSNNSPLHF.

This clone is a singleton in its sample. V gene TRBV7-9 combines with J gene TRBJ1-2; D ambiguous. Germline CDR1 and CDR2: SEHNR and FQNEAQ (reference sequence). V lost 11 bases, J lost 4 bases, and 17 bases lay in between. CDR3 size: 13 residues. The CDR3 DNA reads TGTGCCGGGAGCTTAGGCGGAGGCTATGGCTACACCTTC. Its protein product is CAGSLGGGYGYTF.

The chain is built from TRBV2 and TRBJ1-2; D unclear. The V gene's germline CDR1 is SNHLY and CDR2 FYNNEI. The CDR3 contains 12 residues. V was clipped by 3 bases and J by 8 bases, with 10 bases between them. CDR3: CASSDEGRGYTF. CDR3 DNA sequence: TGTGCCAGCAGTGATGAGGGTCGGGGCTACACCTTC.

This clone was detected only once. The rearrangement joins TRBV28 to TRBJ1-6; no clear D. This CDR3 contains 14 residues. CDR1 is MDHEN, CDR2 SYDVKM, per germline. V was clipped by 8 bases and J by 4 bases, with 12 bases between them. CDR3 in DNA: TGTGCCAGCCGGCGGGAGCCTTATAATTCACCCCTCCACTTT. Its translation is CASRREPYNSPLHF.

The chain links TRBV5-1 to TRBJ2-5, with 8 bases fitting TRBD1. The CDR3 contains 16 residues. J lost 2 bases, V lost 3 bases, and 9 bases had no gene match. Germline-derived CDR1 and CDR2 are SGHRS and YFSETQ. This chain's CDR3 is CASSSSGGNLQETQYF. DNA of the CDR3: TGCGCCAGCAGCTCCTCAGGGGGCAACCTACAAGAGACCCAGTACTTC.

This rearrangement joins TRBV9 to TRBJ2-1, with 7 positions matching TRBD2. V was clipped by 7 bases and J by 1 base; unmatched bases: 5. CDR1 and CDR2 (germline): SGDLS, YYNGEE. CDR3 length: 14 amino acids. Here the CDR3 reads CASGSGGSYNEQFF. CDR3 DNA: TGTGCCAGCGGATCCGGGGGGTCCTACAATGAGCAGTTCTTC.

This clone was observed a few times. This chain links TRBV6-5 with TRBJ2-7, with D maybe TRBD1 (5 bases). The CDR3 length is 14 residues. Between the trimmed V and J ends, which lost 0 bases and 5 bases, there was a span of 11 bases. Germline V CDR1 and CDR2: MNHEY, SVGAGI. The CDR3 is CASSYSGRVDEQYF. The CDR3 DNA reads TGTGCCAGCAGTTACTCGGGCAGGGTGGACGAGCAGTACTTC.